The sequence of this T cell receptor (beta chain) was determined in a study of cytomegalovirus exposure and HLA in healthy donors. PCR amplification relied on 60 Vbeta primers (plus 13 Jbeta primers). The protocol was immunoSEQ multiplex PCR, while the TCRdb copy is restricted to in-frame clones and leaves out a portion. The sample lists tens of thousands of clones, around 80% occurring once. The source material was PBMCs. The sequence came from a middle-aged man in good health and CMV-seronegative.

The CDR3 DNA sequence: TGTGCCAGCCAGGACAGGGGCCGTGATACGCAGTATTTT. Translated, it gives CASQDRGRDTQYF. The chain couples TRBV6-5 to TRBJ2-3; TRBD1 matches at 9 bases. The CDR3 runs 13 residues. The J segment lost 6 bases and the V segment lost 8 bases, leaving 6 bases of the junction unmatched. CDR1 and CDR2 (germline): MNHEY, SVGAGI.